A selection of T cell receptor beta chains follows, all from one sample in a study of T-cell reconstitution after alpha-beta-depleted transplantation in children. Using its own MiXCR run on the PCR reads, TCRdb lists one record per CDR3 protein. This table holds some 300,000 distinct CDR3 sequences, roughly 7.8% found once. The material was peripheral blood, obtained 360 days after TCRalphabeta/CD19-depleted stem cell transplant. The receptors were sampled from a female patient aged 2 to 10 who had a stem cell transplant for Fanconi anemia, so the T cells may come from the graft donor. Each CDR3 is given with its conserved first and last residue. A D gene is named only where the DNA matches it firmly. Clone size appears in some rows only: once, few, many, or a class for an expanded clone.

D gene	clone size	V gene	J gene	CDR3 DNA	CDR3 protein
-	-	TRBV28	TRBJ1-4	TGTGCCAGCAGACTACCGGGACATTGGAATGAAAAACTGTTTTTT	CASRLPGHWNEKLFF
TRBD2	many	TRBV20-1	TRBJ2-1	TGCAGTGCTAGTATCGGGGCGGCTAGCGGGTTGAACAATGAGCAGTTCTTC	CSASIGAASGLNNEQFF
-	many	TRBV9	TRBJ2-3	TGTGCCAGCAGCGTAGAAGGGGCTGGTAGCACAGATACGCAGTATTTT	CASSVEGAGSTDTQYF
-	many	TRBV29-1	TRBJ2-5	TGCAGCGTGGGGCCTATTATTGGGACCCAGTACTTC	CSVGPIIGTQYF
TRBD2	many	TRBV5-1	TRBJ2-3	TGCGCCAGCAGCTTGATCCTAGCGGGAGGCACAGATACGCAGTATTTT	CASSLILAGGTDTQYF
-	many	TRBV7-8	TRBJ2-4	TGTGCCAGCAGCTTAGGAAACAGGGTCGCCAAAAACATTCAGTACTTC	CASSLGNRVAKNIQYF
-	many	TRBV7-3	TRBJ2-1	TGTGCCAGCAGCTTAATGGGAGGGACAGGTTGGGACAATGAGCAGTTCTTC	CASSLMGGTGWDNEQFF
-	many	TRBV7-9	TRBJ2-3	TGTGCCAGCAGCTTAGGACAAATGTGGGACCTGTATACGCAGTATTTT	CASSLGQMWDLYTQYF
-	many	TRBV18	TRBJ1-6	TGTGCCAGCTCACCTACGGATTCACCCCTCCACTTT	CASSPTDSPLHF
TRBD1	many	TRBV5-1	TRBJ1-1	TGCGCCAGCAGCTTCGGGACAGACACTGAAGCTTTCTTT	CASSFGTDTEAFF
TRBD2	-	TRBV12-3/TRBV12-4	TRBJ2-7	TGTGCCCTCAGTTTAACCCACGTTAGCGGGAGAAGCAGATACGAGCAGTACTTC	CALSLTHVSGRSRYEQYF
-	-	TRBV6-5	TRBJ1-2	TGTGCCAGCAGTTCCAGGGACTACTATGGCTACACCTTC	CASSSRDYYGYTF
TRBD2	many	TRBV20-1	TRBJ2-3	TGCAGTGCCTCGACCCGGGGGGGATACACAGATACGCAGTATTTT	CSASTRGGYTDTQYF
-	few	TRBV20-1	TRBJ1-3	TGCAGTGCTGGAAGATGGGGACGGCACTCTGGAAACACCATATATTTT	CSAGRWGRHSGNTIYF
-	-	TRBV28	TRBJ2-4	TGTGCCAGCAGTTGGGAGCTAGCCAAAAACATTCAGTACTTC	CASSWELAKNIQYF
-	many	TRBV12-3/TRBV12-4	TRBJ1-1	TGTGCCAGCAGTTCCGGACCTGCGGGCACTGAAGCTTTCTTT	CASSSGPAGTEAFF
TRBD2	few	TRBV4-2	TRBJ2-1	TGTGCCAGCAGCCAAGTAGCCGGGACTAGTGGTATAAGTGAGCAGTTCTTC	CASSQVAGTSGISEQFF
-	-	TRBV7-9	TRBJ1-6	TGTGCCAGCAGCTTCGGCAGGGAGGGGTCGGCCCTCCACTTT	CASSFGREGSALHF
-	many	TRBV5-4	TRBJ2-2	TGTGCCAGCAGCTTTACACGAGGGAGTACCGGGGAGCTGTTTTTT	CASSFTRGSTGELFF
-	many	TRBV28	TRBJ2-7	TGTGCCAGCAGTTTACCAAACTACGAGCAGTACTTC	CASSLPNYEQYF
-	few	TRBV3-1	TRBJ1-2	TGTGCCAGCAGCCTAGGCCGGGGTGGCTACACCTTC	CASSLGRGGYTF
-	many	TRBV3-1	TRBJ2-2	TGTGCCAGCAGCCACTCCCAGGGCACCGGGGAGCTGTTTTTT	CASSHSQGTGELFF
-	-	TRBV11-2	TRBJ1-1	TGTGCCAGCAGCTTAGAATTCCAAGCTAACACTGAAGCTTTCTTT	CASSLEFQANTEAFF
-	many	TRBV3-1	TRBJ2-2	TGTGCCAGCAGCCAACAGGGCGGGGAGCTGTTTTTT	CASSQQGGELFF
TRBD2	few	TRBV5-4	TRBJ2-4	TGTGCCAGCAGCTTGGTATCAGTAGCGGGAGGTCTTGGCTCGCGAAACATTCAGTACTTC	CASSLVSVAGGLGSRNIQYF
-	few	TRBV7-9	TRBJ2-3	TGTGCCAGCAGCCCGACGGAGGGAGATACGCAGTATTTT	CASSPTEGDTQYF
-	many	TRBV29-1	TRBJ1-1	TGCAGCGCAGACCCTATGAACACTGAAGCTTTCTTT	CSADPMNTEAFF
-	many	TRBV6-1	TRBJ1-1	TGTGCCAGCAGTACACAGGGCTTCCGGAACACTGAAGCTTTCTTT	CASSTQGFRNTEAFF
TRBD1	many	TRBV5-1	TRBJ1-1	TGCGCCAGCAGCTCCAGGGGGGATAACACTGAAGCTTTCTTT	CASSSRGDNTEAFF
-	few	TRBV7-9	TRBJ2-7	TGTGCCAGCAGCCCCATGGGGGGCAACGAGCAGTACTTC	CASSPMGGNEQYF
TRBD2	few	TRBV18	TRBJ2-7	TGTGCCAGCTCACCAAGGGACCGAGGGGCTAGCGGGACATACGAGCAGTACTTC	CASSPRDRGASGTYEQYF
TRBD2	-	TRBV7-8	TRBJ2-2	TGTGCCAGCAGCTCTCGACTAGCGGGAATCACCGGGGAGCTGTTTTTT	CASSSRLAGITGELFF
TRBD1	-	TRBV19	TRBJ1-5	TGTGCCAGTAGAAATGGTATTGGACAGGGGACCCGCTATAGCAATCAGCCCCAGCATTTT	CASRNGIGQGTRYSNQPQHF
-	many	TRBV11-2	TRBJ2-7	TGTGCCAGCAGCTTACAACCCGTCGTGGTATTCTCCTACGAGCAGTACTTC	CASSLQPVVVFSYEQYF
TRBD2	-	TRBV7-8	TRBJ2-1	TGTGCCAGCAGGCCCCTCGGACTAGCGGGGGGGCCGTCTAATAATGAGCAGTTCTTC	CASRPLGLAGGPSNNEQFF
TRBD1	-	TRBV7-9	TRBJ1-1	TGTGCCAGCACTCTCGACAGGGGGAACACTGAAGCTTTCTTT	CASTLDRGNTEAFF
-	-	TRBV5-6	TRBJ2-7	TGTGCCAGCAGCTTAGGGGCAGGCACTTCCTACGAGCAGTACTTC	CASSLGAGTSYEQYF
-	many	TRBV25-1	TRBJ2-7	TGTGCCAGCAGTGACTACTCCTACGAGCAGTACTTC	CASSDYSYEQYF
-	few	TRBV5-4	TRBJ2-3	TGTGCCAGCAGCGAGGGCGGTCAACCCCCCTTGGGAGATACGCAGTATTTT	CASSEGGQPPLGDTQYF
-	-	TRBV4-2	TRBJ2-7	TGTGCCAGCAGCCCTGGGCTCGGGGGTAGCTACGAGCAGTACTTC	CASSPGLGGSYEQYF
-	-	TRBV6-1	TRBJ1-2	TGTGCCAGCAGCCCTGGACGGAGGCTTAACTATGGCTACACCTTC	CASSPGRRLNYGYTF
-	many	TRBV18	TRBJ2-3	TGTGCCAGCTCACCATCCAGCACAGATACGCAGTATTTT	CASSPSSTDTQYF
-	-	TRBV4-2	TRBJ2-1	TGTGCCAGCAGCCAAGATAGGGCCCGGCGGAATGAGCAGTTCTTC	CASSQDRARRNEQFF
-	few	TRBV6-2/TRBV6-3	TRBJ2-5	TGTGCCAGCTCCGCCCGAAGGGCGGCGGAAGAGACCCAGTACTTC	CASSARRAAEETQYF
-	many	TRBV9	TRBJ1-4	TGTGCCAGCAGCGTATTTACAGGGTCGACTAATGAAAAACTGTTTTTT	CASSVFTGSTNEKLFF
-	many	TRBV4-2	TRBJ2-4	TGTGCCAGCAGCCAAGAAGAGAGAACAGGGATAGCCAAAAACATTCAGTACTTC	CASSQEERTGIAKNIQYF
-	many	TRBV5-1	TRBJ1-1	TGCGCCAGCAGCACGGGGACATTTGAAGCTTTCTTT	CASSTGTFEAFF
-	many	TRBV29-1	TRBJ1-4	TGCAGCGTTGGGGGCGGCTCTAATGAAAAACTGTTTTTT	CSVGGGSNEKLFF
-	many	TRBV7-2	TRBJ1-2	TGTGCCAGCAGCTACCCGCTATATGGCTACACCTTC	CASSYPLYGYTF